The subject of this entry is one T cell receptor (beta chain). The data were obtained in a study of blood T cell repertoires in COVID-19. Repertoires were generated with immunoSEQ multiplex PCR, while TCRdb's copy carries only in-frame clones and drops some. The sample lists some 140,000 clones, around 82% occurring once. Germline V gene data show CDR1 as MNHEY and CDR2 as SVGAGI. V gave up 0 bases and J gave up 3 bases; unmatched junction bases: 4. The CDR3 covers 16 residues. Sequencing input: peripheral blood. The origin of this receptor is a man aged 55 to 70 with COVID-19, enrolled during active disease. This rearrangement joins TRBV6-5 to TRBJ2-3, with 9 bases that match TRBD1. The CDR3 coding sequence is TGTGCCAGCAGTTACTCGGGACAGGGATTGACAGATACGCAGTATTTT. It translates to CASSYSGQGLTDTQYF.